A single T cell receptor (beta chain) is shown here with its context. Negatively enriched CD4+ T cells were divided by CD45RA into naive and memory. Trimming cost V 0 bases and J 12 bases, with 9 bases left between them. CDR3 length equals 12 residues. Germline lookup yields CDR1 SGHAT and CDR2 FQNNGV. Here immunoSEQ multiplex PCR was the method, and the copy in TCRdb shows in-frame clones only, minus some. The sample contains some 790,000 clones, over 60% of which appear only once. The sample belongs to a study of shared clonotypes between healthy human individuals. As for the study in general: Researchers drew samples from a couple of women and a few men aged 18 to 49. Plates per donor: three CD4 naive, three CD4 memory, two CD8 naive, one CD8 memory.

V usage is TRBV11-2 and J usage is TRBJ2-1, with D tentatively TRBD2 (5 bases). The sequenced sample consisted of memory CD4+ T cells sorted from blood. Subset specified: CD45RA-negative fraction. This TCR was recovered from a woman in her twenties or thirties in good health. The CDR3 loop is CASSLDAGMQFF. CDR3 coding DNA: TGTGCCAGCAGCTTAGATGCGGGCATGCAGTTCTTC.